This TCR beta chain was sequenced for a study of OX40 agonist ivuxolimab in advanced cancers. Study as a whole: Of the patients, three showed partial responses, one with hepatocellular carcinoma and two with cutaneous melanoma.

CDR1 MRHNA and CDR2 SNTAGT come from the germline V gene. With 6 bases removed from V and 8 bases from J, the gap between germline ends came to 12 bases. The CDR3 has 12 amino acids. Overall study findings and caveats: CD4+ T cells averaged fewer expanded clones than CD8+ T cells.

Generated by immunoSEQ multiplex PCR, the TCRdb table keeps only in-frame clones and is missing some. The sample has 84,000 or so clones, approximately 95% seen once. On this clone: The antigen is unknown.

The origin of this receptor is an adult with an advanced solid tumor such as melanoma, head and neck, liver or kidney cancer. The chain uses TRBV6-4 and TRBJ2-3; perhaps D is TRBD1 or TRBD2 (6 bases each). Sequencing used CD4+ or CD8+ T cells sorted from blood, obtained in a trial of the OX40 agonist ivuxolimab. In DNA form, the CDR3 reads TGTGCCAGCAGCCAAGGGGGAGGTACGCAGTATTTT. It yields the protein CASSQGGGTQYF.